These T cell receptor beta chains were read from a single sample in a study of cytomegalovirus exposure and HLA in healthy donors. Some clones are missing from TCRdb's copy, which holds only in-frame ones; the method was immunoSEQ multiplex PCR. The sample gives around 190,000 clones, around 86% of which show up once; more than 5.5% is in the top ten. What was sequenced was PBMCs. The source of these receptors is a man aged 25 to 40 in good health and CMV-seropositive. Each CDR3 is given with its conserved first and last residue. A D gene is named only where the DNA matches it firmly. Size tells how often a clone was seen (once, few, many) or the class of an expanded clone, and some rows leave it out.

clone_size	j_call	v_call	d_call	cdr3_nt	cdr3_aa
-	TRBJ1-5	TRBV6-1	-	TGTGCCAGCAGTTCAGGACATCAGCCCCAGCATTTT	CASSSGHQPQHF
-	TRBJ2-1	TRBV9	-	TGTGCCAGCGGAAGGATTCCCGAGGAGCAGTTCTTC	CASGRIPEEQFF
-	TRBJ1-2	TRBV7-2	-	TGTGCCAGCAGCTTAGCGCCCGCGACGGGGGCTTATGGCTACACCTTC	CASSLAPATGAYGYTF
-	TRBJ2-5	TRBV5-1	-	TGCGCCAGCAGGCAGGGGGCGGGAGTAGAGACCCAGTACTTC	CASRQGAGVETQYF
-	TRBJ2-7	TRBV5-1	-	TGCGCCAGCAGCCAGGGAGACGAGTACTACGAGCAGTACTTC	CASSQGDEYYEQYF
-	TRBJ2-7	TRBV28	-	TGTGCCAGCACCACTATGAGCGGATCCTACGAGCAGTACTTC	CASTTMSGSYEQYF
-	TRBJ2-7	TRBV6-6	-	TGTGCCAGCACTCTGGGGCACTACGAGCAGTACTTC	CASTLGHYEQYF
-	TRBJ2-1	TRBV28	-	TGTGCCAGCAGTATACGCCTGGCGAGTAGCTCCTACAATGAGCAGTTCTTC	CASSIRLASSSYNEQFF
-	TRBJ2-7	TRBV28	-	TGTGCCAGCAGTTTGATAGACAGGCCCTACGAGCAGTACTTC	CASSLIDRPYEQYF
-	TRBJ1-5	TRBV4-2	-	TGTGCCAGCAGCCAACTACAGGTGCGGGGACAGCCCCAGCATTTT	CASSQLQVRGQPQHF
-	TRBJ2-7	TRBV5-1	-	TGCGCCAGCAGCTTAGGCACGGGTTCTACCCCCGAGCAGTACTTC	CASSLGTGSTPEQYF
-	TRBJ2-2	TRBV4-3	-	TGCGCCAGCAGCCAAGATGGGGTGGGATTGAACACCGGGGAGCTGTTTTTT	CASSQDGVGLNTGELFF
-	TRBJ1-5	TRBV6-5	-	TGTGCCGGTAGTAGCAATCAGCCCCAGCATTTT	CAGSSNQPQHF
-	TRBJ2-7	TRBV6-4	TRBD2	TGTGCCAGCAGTGAACTAGCGGGGGTCGGGATCTACGAGCAGTACTTC	CASSELAGVGIYEQYF
-	TRBJ2-2	TRBV11-3	-	TGTGCCAGCAACCCTAGAAGGGGCGGGGAGCTGTTTTTT	CASNPRRGGELFF
-	TRBJ2-7	TRBV2	-	TGTGCCAGCAGCCTGGACAGCTCCTACGAGCAGTACTTC	CASSLDSSYEQYF
once	TRBJ2-1	TRBV27	TRBD2	TGTGCCAGCAGTCACGGGACTAGCGGGTACAATGAGCAGTTCTTC	CASSHGTSGYNEQFF
once	TRBJ2-1	TRBV27	TRBD2	TGTGCCAGCAGTTTCTTTGGACTAGGATACAATGAGCAGTTCTTC	CASSFFGLGYNEQFF
-	TRBJ2-7	TRBV7-3	-	TGTGCCAGCAGCTTAACAGGGGGAGTCGACGAGCAGTACTTC	CASSLTGGVDEQYF
-	TRBJ1-4	TRBV19	-	TGTGCCAGTAGTCCCCCGGGGACTAATGAAAAACTGTTTTTT	CASSPPGTNEKLFF
-	TRBJ2-7	TRBV2	-	TGTGCCAGCACCAAACGTTTACCGTCCCTTTACGAGCAGTACTTC	CASTKRLPSLYEQYF
-	TRBJ2-1	TRBV9	-	TGTGCCAGCAGCACTCGGGGGCACTACAATGAGCAGTTCTTC	CASSTRGHYNEQFF